This T cell receptor beta chain was documented in a study of shared clonotypes between healthy human individuals. Findings and caveats of the study: The low donor count limited represented genetic and exposure-history diversity.

CDR3 length: 14 amino acids. Germline assignment: CDR1 MNHEY and CDR2 SVGAGI. V trimming: 2 bases; J trimming: 7 bases; junction bases outside the gene matches: 4. Per the authors' pipeline: As immunoSEQ supplied junction-only sequences (without quality scores), filtering differed. Clones were read by immunoSEQ multiplex PCR, and TCRdb kept only the in-frame ones, dropping some. For V, J and clone size, that table is used; D and trimming come from the DNA. Found here are hundreds of thousands of clones, 97% of them singletons; the top ten hold 0.055% to 0.07%. Every donor, a Caucasian adult, lived in Nashville, Tennessee. In regard to this clone: What it binds is not known.

Sequences were obtained from naive CD4+ T cells sorted from blood. Subset denoted: CD45RA+ positively selected. The clonotype was recovered from a woman aged 25-40 years in good health. The V call is TRBV6-5, the J call TRBJ1-1; 10 positions match TRBD1. In DNA form, the CDR3 reads TGTGCCAGCAGTTACGACAGGGGGCATTTTGAAGCTTTCTTT. This sequence encodes CASSYDRGHFEAFF.